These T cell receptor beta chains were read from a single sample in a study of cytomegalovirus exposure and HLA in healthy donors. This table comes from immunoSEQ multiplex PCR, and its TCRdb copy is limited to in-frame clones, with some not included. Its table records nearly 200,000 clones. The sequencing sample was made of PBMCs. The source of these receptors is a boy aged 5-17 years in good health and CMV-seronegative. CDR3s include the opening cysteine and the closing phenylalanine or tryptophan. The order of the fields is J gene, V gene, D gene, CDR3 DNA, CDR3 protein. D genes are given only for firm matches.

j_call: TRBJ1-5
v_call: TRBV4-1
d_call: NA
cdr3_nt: TGCGCCAGCACCCCTGACAGCCGAACCCATAGCAATCAGCCCCAGCATTTT
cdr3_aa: CASTPDSRTHSNQPQHF

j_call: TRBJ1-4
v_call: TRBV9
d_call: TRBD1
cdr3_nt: TGTGCCAGCAGCGAAGACGACAGGGGGTCTAATGAAAAACTGTTTTTT
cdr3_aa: CASSEDDRGSNEKLFF

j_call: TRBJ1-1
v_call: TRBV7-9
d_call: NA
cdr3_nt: TGTGCCAGCAGCTTAGCCGAGACTGAAGCTTTCTTT
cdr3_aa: CASSLAETEAFF

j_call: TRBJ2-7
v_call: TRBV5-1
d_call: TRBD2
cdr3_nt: TGCGCCAGCAGAAACGAGCGGGGGGCGGTTGAAGAGCAGTACTTC
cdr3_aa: CASRNERGAVEEQYF

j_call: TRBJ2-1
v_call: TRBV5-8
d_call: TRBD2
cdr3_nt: TGTGCCAGCAGCTCGGGACGACTAGCGGGGGGGGGTGACAATGAGCAGTTCTTC
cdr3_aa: CASSSGRLAGGGDNEQFF

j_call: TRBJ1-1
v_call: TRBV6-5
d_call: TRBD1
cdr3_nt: TGTGCCAGCAGTTACTCTGCAGGGGGGCAAACTGAAGCTTTCTTT
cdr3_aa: CASSYSAGGQTEAFF

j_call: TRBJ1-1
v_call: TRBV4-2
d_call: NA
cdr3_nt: TGTGCCAGCAGCCAAGAAACCGGGAGGGCTTTCTTT
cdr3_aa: CASSQETGRAFF

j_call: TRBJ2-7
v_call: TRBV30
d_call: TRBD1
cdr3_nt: TGTGCCTGGAGAGGGACAGGGACATCCTACGAGCAGTACTTC
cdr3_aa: CAWRGTGTSYEQYF

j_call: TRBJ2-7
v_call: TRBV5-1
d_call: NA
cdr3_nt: TGCGCCAGCAGCTTTGACAGTGCCCAAAGTAGGCAGTACTTC
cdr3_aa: CASSFDSAQSRQYF

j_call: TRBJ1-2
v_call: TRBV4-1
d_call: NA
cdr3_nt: TGCGCCAGCAGCCCCTGGGGCGCTAACTATGGCTACACCTTC
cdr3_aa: CASSPWGANYGYTF

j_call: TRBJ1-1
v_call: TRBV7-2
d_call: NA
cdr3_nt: TGTGCCAGCAGCTCCTCGCTTAAGACAGCCTTGAACACTGAAGCTTTCTTT
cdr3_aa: CASSSSLKTALNTEAFF

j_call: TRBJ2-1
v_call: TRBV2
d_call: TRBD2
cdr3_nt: TGTGCCAGCAAGTCCCGGGTAGCGGGGGAAGGAAGAAATGAGCAGTTCTTC
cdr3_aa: CASKSRVAGEGRNEQFF

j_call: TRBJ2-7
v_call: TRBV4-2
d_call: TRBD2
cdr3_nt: TGTGCCAGCAGCCAAGAGGAGCGGGGGGGCTACGAGCAGTACTTC
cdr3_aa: CASSQEERGGYEQYF

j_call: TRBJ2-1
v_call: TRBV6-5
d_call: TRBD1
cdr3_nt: TGTGCCAGCAGCCCGGACAGGGGCGGGTACAATGAGCAGTTCTTC
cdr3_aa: CASSPDRGGYNEQFF

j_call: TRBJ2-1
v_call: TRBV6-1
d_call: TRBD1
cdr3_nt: TGTGCCAGCAGTGCCACCGGGACAGCTTACAATGAGCAGTTCTTC
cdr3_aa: CASSATGTAYNEQFF

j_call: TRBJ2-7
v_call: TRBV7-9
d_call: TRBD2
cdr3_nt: TGTGCCAGCAGCCGGATTAGCGGGTTGGTCGGGTACGAGCAGTACTTC
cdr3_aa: CASSRISGLVGYEQYF

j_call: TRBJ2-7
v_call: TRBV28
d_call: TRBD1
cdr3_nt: TGTGCCAGCAGTGATCCCAGGGGGCAGGGCTACGAGCAGTACTTC
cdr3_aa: CASSDPRGQGYEQYF